This is a list of T cell receptor beta chains from one sample in a study of identical twins. Each CDR3 protein gets one entry after TCRdb re-called the 5' RACE reads with MiXCR. The table includes under 350,000 distinct CDR3 sequences, over 8.5% detected once. This sample also appeared in a second study, on yellow fever vaccine responses in identical twins.

The sample was CD8+ T cells sorted from blood. These receptor sequences come from a woman between 18 and 30 years old in good health. CDR3s include the opening cysteine and the closing phenylalanine or tryptophan. The D gene is left open where the match is weak. Not every row has a clone size; where given, it reads once, few, many or a size class.

size	D	V	J	CDR3	DNA
NA	TRBD1	TRBV29-1	TRBJ2-2	CSVGGTGDNTGELFF	TGCAGCGTTGGGGGGACAGGCGACAACACCGGGGAGCTGTTTTTT
NA	NA	TRBV24-1	TRBJ2-1	CATSDLRGANEQFF	TGTGCCACCAGTGATTTGCGAGGGGCAAATGAGCAGTTCTTC
NA	NA	TRBV28	TRBJ2-1	CASSLAQGTYNEQFF	TGTGCCAGCAGTTTAGCACAGGGTACCTACAATGAGCAGTTCTTC
NA	NA	TRBV4-3	TRBJ2-1	CASSQDSELNEQFF	TGCGCCAGCAGCCAAGATTCAGAGCTCAATGAGCAGTTCTTC
few	NA	TRBV20-1	TRBJ2-7	CSAREAPLEQYF	TGCAGTGCTAGAGAGGCCCCCCTCGAGCAGTACTTC
few	NA	TRBV20-1	TRBJ2-7	CSARDSAEYSYEQYF	TGCAGTGCTAGAGACTCAGCGGAATACTCCTACGAGCAGTACTTC
NA	NA	TRBV5-5	TRBJ2-7	CASSLAGTFSYEQYF	TGTGCCAGCAGCCTAGCCGGGACGTTCTCCTACGAGCAGTACTTC
many	NA	TRBV6-2/TRBV6-3	TRBJ2-2	CASRLPTWNTGELFF	TGTGCCAGCAGGCTGCCGACTTGGAACACCGGGGAGCTGTTTTTT
many	NA	TRBV12-3/TRBV12-4	TRBJ2-5	CASSFVSGATMGTQYF	TGTGCCAGCAGTTTCGTATCAGGGGCCACGATGGGGACCCAGTACTTC
NA	NA	TRBV6-1	TRBJ2-3	CASSATVGSTDTQYF	TGTGCCAGCAGTGCCACCGTGGGGAGCACAGATACGCAGTATTTT
many	NA	TRBV4-1	TRBJ2-2	CASSQIYTGELFF	TGCGCCAGCAGCCAAATTTACACCGGGGAGCTGTTTTTT
few	TRBD1	TRBV7-9	TRBJ2-7	CASSLEGQGITF	TGTGCCAGCAGCTTAGAAGGACAGGGGATTACTTTC
NA	TRBD2	TRBV7-9	TRBJ2-3	CASSLLLAGVRMDTQYF	TGTGCCAGCAGCTTACTTCTAGCGGGAGTCCGTATGGATACGCAGTATTTT
few	NA	TRBV30	TRBJ2-7	CAWSLGGGTYEQYF	TGTGCCTGGAGTTTGGGGGGAGGAACCTACGAGCAGTACTTC
NA	TRBD1	TRBV28	TRBJ2-3	CASSSLTGGLEYF	TGTGCCAGCAGTTCACTCACAGGGGGCCTCGAGTATTTT
many	NA	TRBV20-1	TRBJ2-7	CSSGDTRPFEQYF	TGCAGTTCCGGGGACACCCGCCCTTTCGAGCAGTACTTC
few	NA	TRBV21-1	TRBJ2-2	CASSKGRKWGRVTGELFF	TGTGCCAGCAGCAAAGGAAGGAAGTGGGGCAGGGTCACCGGGGAGCTGTTTTTT
few	TRBD1	TRBV7-9	TRBJ1-2	CASSWTGGDGYTF	TGTGCCAGCAGCTGGACAGGGGGTGATGGCTACACCTTC
few	NA	TRBV4-1	TRBJ2-5	CASSHPPETVYQETQYF	TGCGCCAGCAGCCACCCTCCGGAGACAGTATACCAAGAGACCCAGTACTTC
NA	NA	TRBV9	TRBJ2-3	CASSAFGTATDTQYF	TGTGCCAGCAGCGCCTTTGGGACTGCCACAGATACGCAGTATTTT
NA	NA	TRBV4-2	TRBJ1-2	CASSQDPRPNYGYTF	TGTGCCAGCAGCCAAGATCCCAGACCTAACTATGGCTACACCTTC
few	NA	TRBV6-1	TRBJ1-1	CASSRRESAEAFF	TGTGCCAGCAGCCGTAGGGAGTCGGCTGAAGCTTTCTTT
many	NA	TRBV7-8	TRBJ1-1	CASSLDFMNTEAFF	TGTGCCAGCAGCTTAGATTTTATGAACACTGAAGCTTTCTTT
NA	TRBD2	TRBV6-2/TRBV6-3	TRBJ2-2	CASTSIRLAGLNTGELFF	TGTGCCAGCACCTCAATTCGTTTAGCGGGCCTGAACACCGGGGAGCTGTTTTTT
NA	TRBD2	TRBV24-1	TRBJ2-7	CATSDTGGLAGVVEQYF	TGTGCCACCAGTGACACCGGGGGGCTAGCGGGAGTAGTCGAGCAGTACTTC
NA	NA	TRBV25-1	TRBJ2-1	CASGRQGNEQFF	TGTGCCAGCGGGAGGCAGGGGAATGAGCAGTTCTTC
NA	NA	TRBV25-1	TRBJ2-7	CASSEFGQPYEQYF	TGTGCCAGCAGTGAATTCGGACAGCCCTACGAGCAGTACTTC
many	TRBD2	TRBV20-1	TRBJ2-1	CSARDMGLAGGPYNEQFF	TGCAGTGCTAGAGATATGGGGCTAGCGGGAGGGCCCTACAATGAGCAGTTCTTC
few	TRBD1	TRBV2	TRBJ2-1	CASSVAETGAAGEQFF	TGTGCCAGCAGTGTAGCCGAGACAGGGGCCGCCGGTGAGCAGTTCTTC
NA	NA	TRBV2	TRBJ2-3	CATNLPGFSTDTQYF	TGTGCCACCAATCTGCCGGGCTTTAGCACAGATACGCAGTATTTT
few	TRBD2	TRBV4-1	TRBJ2-1	CASSRPGGEGYNEQFF	TGCGCCAGCAGCCGCCCCGGGGGGGAGGGCTACAATGAGCAGTTCTTC
few	TRBD2	TRBV27	TRBJ2-3	CASSLPLAGGTDTQYF	TGTGCCAGCAGTCTCCCCCTTGCGGGAGGGACAGATACGCAGTATTTT
few	NA	TRBV5-1	TRBJ2-2	CASSWKPAAPSPGELFF	TGCGCCAGCAGTTGGAAGCCGGCCGCGCCGAGTCCCGGGGAGCTGTTTTTT
few	TRBD1	TRBV25-1	TRBJ2-3	CASSVTGATGTQYF	TGTGCCAGCAGTGTGACAGGGGCGACAGGTACGCAGTATTTT
many	NA	TRBV7-9	TRBJ2-1	CASSLVFVNEQFF	TGTGCCAGCAGCTTAGTGTTTGTCAATGAGCAGTTCTTC
many	NA	TRBV4-3	TRBJ2-7	CASSQVWGGTSYEQYF	TGCGCCAGCAGCCAAGTTTGGGGCGGTACCTCCTACGAGCAGTACTTC
few	TRBD2	TRBV20-1	TRBJ2-7	CSARLTSGSYEQYF	TGCAGTGCTAGACTCACTAGCGGCAGCTACGAGCAGTACTTC
NA	TRBD2	TRBV6-2/TRBV6-3	TRBJ2-7	CASSYSNGRGYEQYF	TGTGCCAGCAGTTACTCGAACGGGAGGGGCTACGAGCAGTACTTC
many	TRBD1	TRBV24-1	TRBJ2-1	CATSDSGTGGYNEQFF	TGTGCCACCAGTGACTCCGGGACAGGGGGCTACAATGAGCAGTTCTTC
few	NA	TRBV4-1	TRBJ2-7	CASSQPPTGAYEQYF	TGCGCCAGCAGCCAACCCCCCACGGGGGCATACGAGCAGTACTTC
few	NA	TRBV30	TRBJ2-7	CAWSVGTPYEQYF	TGTGCCTGGAGTGTAGGGACCCCCTACGAGCAGTACTTC
NA	NA	TRBV7-8	TRBJ2-7	CASSLIRGALDEQYF	TGTGCCAGCAGCTTAATCAGAGGGGCACTCGACGAGCAGTACTTC
few	TRBD2	TRBV20-1	TRBJ2-2	CSAKEFAGASGELFF	TGCAGTGCTAAGGAGTTCGCGGGAGCGTCCGGGGAGCTGTTTTTT
few	NA	TRBV2	TRBJ2-3	CASSENSPGTWTYTDTQYF	TGTGCCAGCAGTGAAAATAGCCCCGGGACATGGACTTACACAGATACGCAGTATTTT
few	NA	TRBV27	TRBJ2-2	CASSIDTSSTGELFF	TGTGCCAGCAGTATCGACACCTCCAGCACCGGGGAGCTGTTTTTT
few	TRBD2	TRBV29-1	TRBJ2-3	CSVETAGVSTDTQYF	TGCAGCGTTGAGACGGCGGGGGTTAGCACAGATACGCAGTATTTT
once	TRBD1	TRBV6-2/TRBV6-3	TRBJ2-7	CASSYLDRVRYEQYF	TGTGCCAGCAGTTACCTAGACAGGGTGCGCTACGAGCAGTACTTC
many	NA	TRBV3-1	TRBJ2-7	CASSQPPGIGAYEQYF	TGTGCCAGCAGCCAGCCTCCAGGAATAGGGGCCTACGAGCAGTACTTC
NA	TRBD2	TRBV5-1	TRBJ2-3	CASSQWGTSGPNTDTQYF	TGCGCCAGCAGCCAATGGGGGACTAGCGGTCCTAACACAGATACGCAGTATTTT
few	TRBD1	TRBV7-9	TRBJ2-7	CASSDTGAYEQYF	TGTGCCAGCAGTGACACAGGGGCCTACGAGCAGTACTTC
few	NA	TRBV11-2	TRBJ2-7	CASSLRRAYEQYF	TGTGCCAGCAGCCTCCGGAGGGCCTACGAGCAGTACTTC